This TCR beta chain derives from a study of cytomegalovirus exposure and HLA in healthy donors. The V gene's germline CDR1 is SGHTA and CDR2 FQGNSA. Trimming left V 5 bases short and J 2 bases short, with 14 bases between. This CDR3 has 15 amino acids. Turning to this clone: Its antigen is not known.

The study's findings and limits: Through in vitro validation, a few CMV-associated chains were shown to be specific for CMV antigens.

Nominally healthy donors provided the samples, though records likely missed some immune exposures. PCR used 60 Vbeta primers and 13 Jbeta primers. The data were produced by immunoSEQ multiplex PCR, yet TCRdb's version contains in-frame clones alone and is incomplete. Counted here are roughly 250,000 clones, about 75% occurring once; the ten biggest clones make up 2% to 2.5%. This clonotype originated in a female donor in good health and CMV-seronegative. Sequenced: PBMCs. The V call is TRBV7-2, the J call TRBJ2-3, with D unresolved. CDR3 sequence: CASSPQVRNTDTQYF. DNA for the CDR3: TGTGCCAGCAGCCCTCAGGTTAGGAACACAGATACGCAGTATTTT.